A single sample is the source of the 21 T cell receptor beta chains below, sequenced in a study of T cell clonotyping in hematopoietic cell transplantation. Assay: immunoSEQ multiplex PCR; the TCRdb copy retains only in-frame clones and omits some. The table lists roughly 9,000 clones, over 85% of them singletons. The specimen comprised PBMCs, sampled 100 days after allogeneic stem cell transplant. Source of these receptors: a male patient aged 45-59 years who had an allogeneic stem cell transplant from a related donor, so T cells may come from the graft donor. Some clones in this sample may be carry-over from other donors' samples.

The CDR3 DNA follows: TGTGCCAGTAGAATCCTGACTTATAGCAATCAGCCCCAGCATTTT. Protein product: CASRILTYSNQPQHF. V is TRBV19 and J is TRBJ1-5; D is ambiguous. CDR1 is LNHDA, CDR2 SQIVND, per germline (reference sequence). CDR3 size: 15 residues. Trimming cost V 6 bases and J 0 bases, with 12 bases left between them.

The rearrangement uses TRBV10-2 and TRBJ2-5; 9 positions match TRBD1. The CDR3 has 15 residues. Germline-derived CDR1 and CDR2 are WSHSY and SAAADI. V lost 7 bases and J lost 4; bases outside the gene matches: 10. CDR3: CASTDGQGNLETQYF. The CDR3 nucleotides read TGCGCCAGCACTGATGGACAGGGGAACTTAGAGACCCAGTACTTC.

This chain connects TRBV5-1 to TRBJ2-7, with 7 bases fitting TRBD1. V gave up 4 bases and J gave up 3 bases; unmatched junction bases: 4. Germline V gene lookup returns CDR1 SGHRS and CDR2 YFSETQ. The CDR3 sequence is 13 residues long. Written as DNA, the CDR3 is TGCGCCAGCAGCCACGGGACAGACTACGAGCAGTACTTC. Its protein is CASSHGTDYEQYF.

The V and J genes are TRBV25-1 and TRBJ1-2; 7 bases align to TRBD1. V was clipped by 6 bases and J by 11 bases; unmatched bases: 9. Germline lookup yields CDR1 MGHDK and CDR2 SYGVNS. The CDR3 runs to 12 residues. CDR3 loop: CASRTGTSSYTF. The CDR3 nucleotides read TGTGCCAGCAGGACAGGGACCTCATCTTACACCTTC.

This clone came up a few times. This chain uses TRBV2 with TRBJ2-7; D is uncertain. The V and J ends lost 7 bases and 0 bases respectively, with 10 bases between them. Looked up from germline, CDR1 is SNHLY and CDR2 is FYNNEI. The CDR3 consists of 13 residues. CDR3: CASTVADSYEQYF. The CDR3 nucleotides are TGTGCCAGCACGGTTGCAGACTCCTACGAGCAGTACTTC. The full variable domain, its missing parts supplied by reference TRBV2 and TRBJ2-7, is EPEVTQTPSHQVTQMGQEVILRCVPISNHLYFYWYRQILGQKVEFLVSFYNNEISEKSEIFDDQFSVERPDGSNFTLKIRSTKLEDSAMYFCASTVADSYEQYFGPGTRLTVT.

In this sample, this clone turned up once. This chain joins TRBV5-4 and TRBJ2-7, with TRBD1 matching over 7 bases. The CDR3 contains 14 residues. Per the germline V gene, CDR1 is SGHNT and CDR2 is YYREEE (reference sequence). With 4 bases clipped from V and 6 bases from J, the junction kept 10 bases outside the gene matches. The CDR3 reads CASSPWDRMGEQYF. CDR3 in DNA: TGTGCCAGCAGCCCCTGGGACAGAATGGGCGAGCAGTACTTC.

This clone was seen only once. This chain joins TRBV20-1 and TRBJ2-3; D is undetermined. The CDR3 length is 11 residues. Trimming left V 3 bases short and J 5 bases short, with 6 bases between. Germline loops: CDR1 DFQATT, CDR2 SNEGSKA (reference sequence). CDR3 nucleotide sequence: TGCAGTGCTAGTTTGTTAGATACGCAGTATTTT. It codes for CSASLLDTQYF.

The chain employs TRBV4-1 and TRBJ2-7; 9 positions agree with TRBD1. J lost 10 bases, V lost 9 bases, and 16 bases had no gene match. Germline values: CDR1 MGHRA, CDR2 YSYEKL. The CDR3 is made up of 14 amino acids. The CDR3 here is CASSLRDREPPQYF. CDR3 bases: TGCGCCAGTAGTCTCCGGGACAGGGAACCCCCCCAGTACTTC.

The chain couples TRBV9 to TRBJ2-5; D possibly corresponds to TRBD2 (7 bases). CDR3 length: 16 amino acids. Germline V gene lookup returns CDR1 SGDLS and CDR2 YYNGEE. V was clipped by 4 bases and J by 5 bases, with 21 bases between them. The CDR3 is CASSPTGGGDLETQYF. The CDR3 DNA is TGTGCCAGCAGCCCCACAGGAGGGGGGGACTTGGAGACCCAGTACTTC.

The V gene is TRBV19, the J gene TRBJ2-3; 12 bases line up with TRBD2. Germline V gives CDR1 LNHDA, CDR2 SQIVND (reference sequence). The CDR3 is 15 residues long. Trimming removed 4 bases from V and 2 bases from J; junction bases left unmatched: 1. Written as DNA, the CDR3 is TGTGCCAGTAGTACTAGCGGGGGGGCCACAGATACGCAGTATTTT. This gives the protein CASSTSGGATDTQYF.

This chain uses TRBV28 with TRBJ1-1; D is possibly TRBD1 (5 bases). The CDR3 contains 16 residues. Looked up from germline, CDR1 is MDHEN and CDR2 is SYDVKM. Trimming cost V 6 bases and J 7 bases, with 24 bases left between them. For the CDR3, the DNA is TGTGCCAGCAGCCTATGGGACTCTCGAGGAGGTAATGAAGCTTTCTTT. The encoded protein is CASSLWDSRGGNEAFF.

The chain couples TRBV5-6 to TRBJ2-7, with 8 bases identical to TRBD2. This CDR3 contains 16 residues. CDR1 is SGHDT, CDR2 YYEEEE, per germline. V was pared by 4 bases and J by 3 bases, with 12 bases of the junction left unmatched. The CDR3 DNA follows: TGTGCCAGCAGCCAAACTACTAGCGGAGATAGCTACGAGCAGTACTTC. Translated: CASSQTTSGDSYEQYF.

This clone appeared a single time. The genes are TRBV7-8 and TRBJ2-2; D call uncertain. Deletions cut 4 bases from V and 3 bases from J, with 3 bases between. CDR3 length: 12 amino acids. Germline CDR1 is SGHVS and CDR2 is FQNEAQ. The chain's CDR3 is CASSSYTGELFF. DNA of the CDR3: TGTGCCAGCAGCTCCTACACCGGGGAGCTGTTTTTT. The entire variable domain, with the rest obtained from reference TRBV7-8 and TRBJ2-2, is as follows: GAGVSQSPRYKVAKRGQDVALRCDPISGHVSLFWYQQALGQGPEFLTYFQNEAQLDKSGLPSDRFFAERPEGSVSTLKIQRTQQEDSAVYLCASSSYTGELFFGEGSRLTVL.

CDR3 residues: CASSPQWGGLFGYTF. The CDR3 bases are TGTGCCAGTAGTCCGCAGTGGGGAGGGCTTTTCGGCTACACCTTC. The J gene is TRBJ1-2, the V gene TRBV19, with D hard to call. Trimming removed 5 bases at V and 8 bases at J, with 21 bases between. Germline loops: CDR1 LNHDA, CDR2 SQIVND (reference sequence). The CDR3 sequence is 15 residues long.

The chain has TRBV29-1 and TRBJ2-7; 8 bases fit TRBD1. CDR1 is SQVTM, CDR2 ANQGSEA, per germline. After removal of 6 bases from V and 5 bases from J, the junction contained 6 bases not matched to a gene. The length of the CDR3 is 12 residues. CDR3 nucleotides: TGCAGCGTGTCAGGGGGCGGCGACGAGCAGTACTTC. This sequence encodes CSVSGGGDEQYF.

Comment on this clone: One end of the junction is discordant with germline, which a read error may explain. This rearrangement joins TRBV7-7 to TRBJ2-1, with D maybe TRBD1 (5 bases). In germline, CDR1 is SSHAT, CDR2 FNYEAQ (reference sequence). CDR3 size: 15 residues. The CDR3 here is CASSLLDSAYNEQFF. The CDR3 DNA reads as TGTGCTAGCAGCCTGCTTGACAGCGCCTACAATGAGCAGTTCTTC.

The rearrangement links TRBV27 to TRBJ2-5; either TRBD1 or TRBD2 may supply D (6 bases each). The V end lost 6 bases, the J end lost 5 bases, and 7 bases lay between the germline ends. This CDR3 has 11 amino acids. The germline CDR1 and CDR2 sequences are MNHEY and SMNVEV (reference sequence). DNA for the CDR3: TGTGCCAGCAGAGGGGGGGAGACCCAGTACTTC. Its protein is CASRGGETQYF.

V usage is TRBV2 and J usage is TRBJ2-3, with D perhaps matching TRBD1 (6 bases). The CDR3 contains 16 residues. Germline loops: CDR1 SNHLY, CDR2 FYNNEI. The V end lost 4 bases, the J end lost 1 base, and 15 bases lay between the germline ends. CDR3 DNA: TGTGCCAGCAGTGGACAGGTGACAGGACGCACAGATACGCAGTATTTT. Translation gives CASSGQVTGRTDTQYF.

The chain combines TRBV19 with TRBJ2-3; D call uncertain. Germline loops: CDR1 LNHDA, CDR2 SQIVND (reference sequence). The germline V and J ends were trimmed by 4 bases and 6 bases, with 26 bases remaining between them. The CDR3 has 18 residues. CDR3 nucleotide sequence: TGTGCCAGTAGTACTTCCTGGGCGGCCGACCTTTTTCGGGATACGCAGTATTTT. Its protein is CASSTSWAADLFRDTQYF.

The chain joins TRBV29-1 to TRBJ1-2; D call uncertain. Germline values: CDR1 SQVTM, CDR2 ANQGSEA. Trimming removed 5 bases from V and 8 bases from J, with 18 bases in between. The CDR3 contains 13 residues. CDR3 amino acids: CSVSFLSGEGYTF. CDR3 nucleotides: TGCAGCGTTTCCTTTCTTTCAGGAGAGGGCTACACCTTC.

V and J are TRBV28 and TRBJ1-4; D gene ambiguous. Per the germline V gene, CDR1 is MDHEN and CDR2 is SYDVKM. The CDR3 is 13 amino acids. Deletions cut 5 bases from V and 10 bases from J, with 14 bases between. The CDR3, as DNA: TGTGCCAGCAGTCGTGAATCCGCCCGAAAACTGTTTTTT. Its protein is CASSRESARKLFF.